The source of this T cell receptor (beta chain) is a study of blood T cell repertoires in COVID-19. Across the whole study: There were acute and convalescent COVID-19 samples, and they came from the United States, Italy and Spain. PBMCs, B-cell-depleted T cells, or T cells were the source of the cDNA or gDNA that made up the material.

The CDR3 length is 14 residues. Looked up from germline, CDR1 is MNHEY and CDR2 is SVGAGI. V lost 7 bases, J lost 3 bases, and 13 bases lay in between. Study processing details: Estimation of nucleated cell counts relied on the amplification of reference gene primers. Method: immunoSEQ multiplex PCR; TCRdb's copy keeps in-frame clones and lacks some. For V, J and clone size, that table is used; D and trimming come from the DNA. The repertoire holds 25,000 to 35,000 clones, with 90% as singletons. The rearrangement uses TRBV6-5 and TRBJ1-5, with TRBD1 as a possible D gene (6 bases). The TCR sequence derives from a human donor in a cohort sampled during active COVID-19. Source material: peripheral blood. As DNA, the CDR3 is TGTGCCAGCACGTCAGGGGCCCCCAATCAGCCCCAGCATTTT. Encoded protein: CASTSGAPNQPQHF.